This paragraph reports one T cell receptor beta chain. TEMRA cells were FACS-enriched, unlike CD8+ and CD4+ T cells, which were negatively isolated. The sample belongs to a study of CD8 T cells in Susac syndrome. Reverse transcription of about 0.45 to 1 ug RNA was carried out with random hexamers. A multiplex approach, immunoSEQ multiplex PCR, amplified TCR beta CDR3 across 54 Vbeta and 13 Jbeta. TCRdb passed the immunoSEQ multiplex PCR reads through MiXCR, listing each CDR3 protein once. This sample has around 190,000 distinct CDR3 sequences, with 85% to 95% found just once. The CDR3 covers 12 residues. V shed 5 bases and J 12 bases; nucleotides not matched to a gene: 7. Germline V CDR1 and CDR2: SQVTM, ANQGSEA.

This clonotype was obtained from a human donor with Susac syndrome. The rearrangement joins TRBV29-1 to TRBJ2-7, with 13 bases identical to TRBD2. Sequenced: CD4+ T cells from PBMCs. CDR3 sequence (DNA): TGCAGCGTTACTAGCGGGGGGGCACTGGCGTACTTC. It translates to CSVTSGGALAYF.